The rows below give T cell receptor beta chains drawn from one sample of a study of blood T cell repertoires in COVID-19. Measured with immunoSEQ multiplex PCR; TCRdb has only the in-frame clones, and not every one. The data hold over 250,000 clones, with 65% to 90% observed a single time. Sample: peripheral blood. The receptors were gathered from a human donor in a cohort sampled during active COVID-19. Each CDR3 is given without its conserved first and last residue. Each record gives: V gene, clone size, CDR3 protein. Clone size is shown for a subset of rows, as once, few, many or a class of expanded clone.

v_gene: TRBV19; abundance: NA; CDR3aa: ASSTHQNADEQY
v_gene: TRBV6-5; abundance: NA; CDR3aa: ASSSGLTEAF
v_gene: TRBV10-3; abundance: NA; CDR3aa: AISRQFSNQPQH
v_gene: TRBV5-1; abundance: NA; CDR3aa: ASSLGQPSNYGYT
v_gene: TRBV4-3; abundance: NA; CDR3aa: ASSQARTDDYGYT
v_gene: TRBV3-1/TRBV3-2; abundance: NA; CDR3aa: ASSPEGGHTQY
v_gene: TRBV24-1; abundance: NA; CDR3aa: ATRGEVGNTEAF
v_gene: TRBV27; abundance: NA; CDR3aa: ASSRTGTGTYEQY
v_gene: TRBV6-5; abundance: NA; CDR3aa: ASRDLAYEQY
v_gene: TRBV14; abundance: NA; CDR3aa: ASSRGQRVPYNEQF
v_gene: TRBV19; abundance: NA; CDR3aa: ASSIDSGSPYEQY
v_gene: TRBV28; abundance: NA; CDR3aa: ASAAGQYEQY
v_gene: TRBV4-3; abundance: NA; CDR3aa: ASSQEDRRGFQPQH
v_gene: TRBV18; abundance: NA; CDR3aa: ASSPTRWEQF
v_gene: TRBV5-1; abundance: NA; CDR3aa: ASSRSGRSEQF
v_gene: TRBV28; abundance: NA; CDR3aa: ASSLPIGQGLYEQY
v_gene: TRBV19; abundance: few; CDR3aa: ASSTTSGGINEQF
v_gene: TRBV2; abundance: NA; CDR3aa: ASSDGGRGTGELF
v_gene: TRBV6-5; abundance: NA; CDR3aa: ASSYSVSLAGEQY
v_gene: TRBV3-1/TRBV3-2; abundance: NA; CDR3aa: ASARSLLAENEQF
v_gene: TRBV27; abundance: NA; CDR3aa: ATVRGGEQF
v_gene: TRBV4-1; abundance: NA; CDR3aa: ASSQLRSASGSGETQY
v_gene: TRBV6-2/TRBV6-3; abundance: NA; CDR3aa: ASSLLGTHRV
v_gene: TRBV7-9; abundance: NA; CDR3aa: ASSPGQPVGTQY
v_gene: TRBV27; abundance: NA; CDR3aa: ASTNPALYGTDTQY
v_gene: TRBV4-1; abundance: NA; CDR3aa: ASSQVNRVNTGELF
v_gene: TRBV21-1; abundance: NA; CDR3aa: ASRGRAYGYT
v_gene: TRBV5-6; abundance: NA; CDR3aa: ASSLPQGKSYEQY
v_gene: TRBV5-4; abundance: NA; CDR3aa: ASSLDAGSANSPLH
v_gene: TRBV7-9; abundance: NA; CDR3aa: ASSSQGSYGYT
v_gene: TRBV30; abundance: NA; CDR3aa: AWSGGTSFVVYNEQF